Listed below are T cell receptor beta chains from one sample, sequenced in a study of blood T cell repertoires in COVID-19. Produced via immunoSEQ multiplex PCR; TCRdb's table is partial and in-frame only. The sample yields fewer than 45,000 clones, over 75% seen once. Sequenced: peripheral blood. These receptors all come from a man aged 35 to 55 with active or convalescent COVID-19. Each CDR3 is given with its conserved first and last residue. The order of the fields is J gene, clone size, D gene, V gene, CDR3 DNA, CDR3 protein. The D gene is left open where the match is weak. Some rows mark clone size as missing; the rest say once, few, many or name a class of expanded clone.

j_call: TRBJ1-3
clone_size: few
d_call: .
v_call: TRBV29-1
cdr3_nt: TGCAGCGTTGAGCGCTCTGGAAACACCATATATTTT
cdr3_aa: CSVERSGNTIYF

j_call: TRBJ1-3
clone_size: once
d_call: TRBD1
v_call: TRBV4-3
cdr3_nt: TGCGCCAGCAGCCAAGTCCAGGGGGCGCACGGAAACACCATATATTTT
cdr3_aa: CASSQVQGAHGNTIYF

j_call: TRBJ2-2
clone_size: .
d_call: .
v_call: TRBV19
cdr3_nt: TGTGCCAGTAGCCGGTTACAGGGTACCGGGGAGCTGTTTTTT
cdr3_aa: CASSRLQGTGELFF

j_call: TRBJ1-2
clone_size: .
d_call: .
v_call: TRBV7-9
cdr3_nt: TGTGCCAGCAGCTTGCGAGATGGCTACACCTTC
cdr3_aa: CASSLRDGYTF

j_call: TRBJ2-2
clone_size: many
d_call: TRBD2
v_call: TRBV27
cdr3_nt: TGTGCCAGCAGTTACACTAGCGGGAGCGTCACCGGGGAGCTGTTTTTT
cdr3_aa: CASSYTSGSVTGELFF

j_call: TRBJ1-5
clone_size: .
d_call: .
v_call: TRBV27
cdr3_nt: TGTGCCAGCAGTCGGACACTCAATAGCAATCAGCCCCAGCATTTT
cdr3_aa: CASSRTLNSNQPQHF

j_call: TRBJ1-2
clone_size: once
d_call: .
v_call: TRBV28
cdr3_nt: TGTGCCAGCAGTTTACCCCCGGGCAGGGGTACATTTGGCTACACCTTC
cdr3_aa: CASSLPPGRGTFGYTF

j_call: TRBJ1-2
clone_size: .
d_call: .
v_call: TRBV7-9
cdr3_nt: TGTGCCAGCAGCCCGTCTGGGGCAAGGGAGGTTTTACATGGCTACACCTTC
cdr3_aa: CASSPSGAREVLHGYTF

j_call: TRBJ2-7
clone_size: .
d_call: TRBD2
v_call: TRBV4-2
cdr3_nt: TGTGCCAGCAGCCAAGAGGCCGGGACTAGCTACTACGAGCAGTACTTC
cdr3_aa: CASSQEAGTSYYEQYF

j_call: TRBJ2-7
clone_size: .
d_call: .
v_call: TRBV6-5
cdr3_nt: TGTGCCAGCAGCCGCGGGTTTGGTAACGAGCAGTACTTC
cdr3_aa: CASSRGFGNEQYF

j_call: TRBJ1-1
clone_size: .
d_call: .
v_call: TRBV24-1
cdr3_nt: TGTGCCACCAAGGGCAGGGGAAACACTGAAGCTTTCTTT
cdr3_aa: CATKGRGNTEAFF

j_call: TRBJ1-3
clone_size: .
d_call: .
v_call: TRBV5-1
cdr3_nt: TGCGCCAGCAGCTTGAATGATCAAGGGCTAGCAGCTGGAAACACCATATATTTT
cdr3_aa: CASSLNDQGLAAGNTIYF

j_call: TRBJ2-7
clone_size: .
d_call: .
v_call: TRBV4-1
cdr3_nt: TGCGCCAGCAGCCAAGGGCAACAGAGAACCTACGAGCAGTACTTC
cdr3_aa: CASSQGQQRTYEQYF

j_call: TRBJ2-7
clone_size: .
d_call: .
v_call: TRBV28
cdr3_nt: TGTGCCAGCACCACCCAGTACGAGCAGTACTTC
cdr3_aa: CASTTQYEQYF

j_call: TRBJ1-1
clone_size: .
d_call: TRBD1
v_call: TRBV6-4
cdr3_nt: TGTGCCAGCAGGCTGACAGGGACTCATCCTGAAGCTTTCTTT
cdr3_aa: CASRLTGTHPEAFF

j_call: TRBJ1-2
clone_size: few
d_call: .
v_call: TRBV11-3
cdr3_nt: TGTGCCAGCAGCCTTGGGGGCGGAGATCATTCCGGCTACACCTTC
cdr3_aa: CASSLGGGDHSGYTF

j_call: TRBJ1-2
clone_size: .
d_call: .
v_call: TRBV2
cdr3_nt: TGTGCCAGCAGTGAAACGGGAGCTAACTATGGCTACACCTTC
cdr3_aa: CASSETGANYGYTF

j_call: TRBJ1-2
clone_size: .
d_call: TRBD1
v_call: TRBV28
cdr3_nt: TGTGCCAGCATCACAACAGGGGGAGCGTTTTATGGCTACACCTTC
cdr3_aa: CASITTGGAFYGYTF

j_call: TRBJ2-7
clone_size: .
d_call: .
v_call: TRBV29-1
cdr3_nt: TGCAGCGTCATACAGGGAGTCTACGAGCAGTACTTC
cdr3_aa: CSVIQGVYEQYF

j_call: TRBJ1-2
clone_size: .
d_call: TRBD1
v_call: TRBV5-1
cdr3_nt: TGCGCCAGCAGCTTACAACAGGGGGGCTATGGCTACACCTTC
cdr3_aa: CASSLQQGGYGYTF

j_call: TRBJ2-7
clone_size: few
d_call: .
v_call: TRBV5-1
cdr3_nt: TGCGCCAGCAGCTACTTGAACGAGCAGTACTTC
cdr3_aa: CASSYLNEQYF

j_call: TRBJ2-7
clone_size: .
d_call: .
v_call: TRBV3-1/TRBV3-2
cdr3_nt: TGTGCCAGCAGCCAAGTCGGGAGTTACGAGCAGTACTTC
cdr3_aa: CASSQVGSYEQYF

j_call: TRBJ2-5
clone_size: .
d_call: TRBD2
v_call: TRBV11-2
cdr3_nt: TGTGCCAGCAGCTCCTTAGCGGGAGCGGGAGGGACCCAGTACTTC
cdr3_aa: CASSSLAGAGGTQYF

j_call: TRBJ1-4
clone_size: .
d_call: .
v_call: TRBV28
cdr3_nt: TGTGCCAGCAGTACATTTCAGGGAAAGGTTGAAAAACTGTTTTTT
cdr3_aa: CASSTFQGKVEKLFF

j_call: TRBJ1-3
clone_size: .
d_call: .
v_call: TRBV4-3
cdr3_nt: TGCGCCAGCAGCCAAGACCGAACTCCGTTGGCTGGAAACACCATATATTTT
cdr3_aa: CASSQDRTPLAGNTIYF

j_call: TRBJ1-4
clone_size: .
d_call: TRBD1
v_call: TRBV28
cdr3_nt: TGTGCCTTGTCTACCGGGACTCCCAGGGGGGTGTTTTTT
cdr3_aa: CALSTGTPRGVFF

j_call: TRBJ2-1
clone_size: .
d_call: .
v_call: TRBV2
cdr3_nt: TGTGCCAGCAGTGAAGCGCCGGGTAATGAGCAGTTCTTC
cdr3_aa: CASSEAPGNEQFF

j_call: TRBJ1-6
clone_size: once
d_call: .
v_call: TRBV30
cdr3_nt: TGTGCCTTGGTACAGGGCCAAAATTCACCCCTCCACTTT
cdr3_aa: CALVQGQNSPLHF

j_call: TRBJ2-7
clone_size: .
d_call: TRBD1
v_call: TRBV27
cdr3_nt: TGTGCCAGCAGTTTATTGGGACAGGGCCAATACGAGCAGTACTTC
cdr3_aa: CASSLLGQGQYEQYF

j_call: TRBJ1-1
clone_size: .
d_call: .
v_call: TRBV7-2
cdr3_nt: TGTGCCAGCGGCGACCCGGGGACTGAAGCTTTCTTT
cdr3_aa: CASGDPGTEAFF

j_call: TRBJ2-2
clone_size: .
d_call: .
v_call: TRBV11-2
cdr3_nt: TGTGCCAGCAGGTTAGGGCCTGGGACAAAGAACACCGGGGAGCTGTTTTTT
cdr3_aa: CASRLGPGTKNTGELFF

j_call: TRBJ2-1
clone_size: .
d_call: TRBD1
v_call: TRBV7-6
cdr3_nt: TGTGCCAGCAGTCCTGGTGGGGACAGAATCAATGAGCAGTTCTTC
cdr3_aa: CASSPGGDRINEQFF

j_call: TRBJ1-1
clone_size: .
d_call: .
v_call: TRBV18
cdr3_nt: TGTGCCAGCTCACCATTAAGGGGTTCAAACACTGAAGCTTTCTTT
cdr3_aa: CASSPLRGSNTEAFF

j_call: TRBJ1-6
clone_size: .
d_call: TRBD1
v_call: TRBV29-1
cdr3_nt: TGCAGCCCCGTCGGACAGGGGCCAACCACAGGAGATTCACCCCTCCACTTT
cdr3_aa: CSPVGQGPTTGDSPLHF